The sequence of this T cell receptor beta chain was determined in a study of cytomegalovirus exposure and HLA in healthy donors. Study conclusions and caveats: In vitro work confirmed that a few CMV-associated chains recognize CMV antigens. It was shown in a later analysis that HLA-associated TCR beta chains were more clonally expanded than other, equally common chains.

The CDR3 is 14 amino acids. This clone appeared once. What it binds is not known. A multiplex PCR was run with 60 Vbeta primers and 13 Jbeta primers. Sequenced by immunoSEQ multiplex PCR; TCRdb stores in-frame clones only, minus some. This sample has 170,000 or so clones; around 83% occur once, and the top ten carry 1.5% to 2%. The J gene is TRBJ1-6, the V gene TRBV21-1. TRBV21-1 is recorded as a pseudogene. The sequence was obtained from a middle-aged man in good health and CMV-seronegative. Sequencing input: PBMCs. CDR3 in DNA: TGTGCCAGCAGCAGAGGCTCCTATAATTCACCCCTCCACTTT. It is translated as CASSRGSYNSPLHF.